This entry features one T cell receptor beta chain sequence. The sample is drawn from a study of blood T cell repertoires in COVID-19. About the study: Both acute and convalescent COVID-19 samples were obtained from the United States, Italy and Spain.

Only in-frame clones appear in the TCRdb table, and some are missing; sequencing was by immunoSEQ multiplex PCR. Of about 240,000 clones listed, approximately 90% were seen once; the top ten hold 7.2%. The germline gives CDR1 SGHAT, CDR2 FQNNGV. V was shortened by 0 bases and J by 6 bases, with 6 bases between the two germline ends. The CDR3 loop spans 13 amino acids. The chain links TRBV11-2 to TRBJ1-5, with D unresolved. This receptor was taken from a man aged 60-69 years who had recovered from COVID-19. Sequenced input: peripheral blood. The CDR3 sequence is CASSLEEGQPQHF. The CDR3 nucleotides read TGTGCCAGCAGCTTAGAAGAGGGTCAGCCCCAGCATTTT.